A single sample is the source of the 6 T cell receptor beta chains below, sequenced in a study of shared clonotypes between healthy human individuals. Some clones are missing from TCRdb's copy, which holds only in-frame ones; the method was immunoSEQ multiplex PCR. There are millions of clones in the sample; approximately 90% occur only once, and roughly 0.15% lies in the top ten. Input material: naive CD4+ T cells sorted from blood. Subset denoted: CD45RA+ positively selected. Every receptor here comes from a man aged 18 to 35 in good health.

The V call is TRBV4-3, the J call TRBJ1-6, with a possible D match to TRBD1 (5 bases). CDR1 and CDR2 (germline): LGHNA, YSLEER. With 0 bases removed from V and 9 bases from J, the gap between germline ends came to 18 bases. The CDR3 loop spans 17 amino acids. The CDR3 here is CASSQEFEGFEGSPLHF. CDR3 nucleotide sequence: TGCGCCAGCAGCCAAGAGTTTGAGGGGTTTGAGGGTTCACCCCTCCACTTT.

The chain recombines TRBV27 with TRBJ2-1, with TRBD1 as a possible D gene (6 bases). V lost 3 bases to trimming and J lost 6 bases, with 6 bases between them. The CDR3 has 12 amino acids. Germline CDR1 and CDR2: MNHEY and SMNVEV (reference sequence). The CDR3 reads CASSFRGNEQFF. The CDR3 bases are TGTGCCAGCAGTTTCAGGGGCAATGAGCAGTTCTTC.

CDR3 coding DNA: TGTGCCAGCAGTCCCGGGCCCCTGGCCTTTGAAGCTTTCTTT. It specifies CASSPGPLAFEAFF. The chain has TRBV6-6 and TRBJ1-1; D uncertain. This CDR3 contains 14 residues. Germline V CDR1 and CDR2: MNHNY, SVGAGI (reference sequence). The ends were cut back, 5 bases at V and 7 bases at J, with 17 bases in the middle.

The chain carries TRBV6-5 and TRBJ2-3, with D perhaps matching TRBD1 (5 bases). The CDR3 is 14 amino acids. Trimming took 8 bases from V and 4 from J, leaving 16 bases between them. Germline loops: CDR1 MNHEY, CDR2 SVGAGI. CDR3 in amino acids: CASRAGFSPDTQYF. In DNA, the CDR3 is TGTGCCAGCCGGGCAGGGTTCAGCCCAGATACGCAGTATTTT.

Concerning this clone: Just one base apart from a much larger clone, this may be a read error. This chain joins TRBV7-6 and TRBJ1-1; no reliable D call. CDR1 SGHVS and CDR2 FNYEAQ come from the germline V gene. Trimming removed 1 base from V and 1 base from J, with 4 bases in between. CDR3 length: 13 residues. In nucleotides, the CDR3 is TGTGCCAGCAGCTTAGAGGGGAACACTGAAGCTTTCTTT. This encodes CASSLEGNTEAFF.

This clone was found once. CDR3 sequence reads: CASTAVGGDEQFF. The CDR3 nucleotides read TGTGCCAGCACCGCCGTAGGGGGGGATGAGCAGTTCTTC. The J gene is TRBJ2-1, the V gene TRBV11-2; weak D call: TRBD2 (7 bases). Germline loops: CDR1 SGHAT, CDR2 FQNNGV. The V and J ends lost 7 bases and 8 bases respectively, with 15 bases between them. This CDR3 region has 13 residues.